This T cell receptor (beta chain) originates from a study of blood T cell repertoires in COVID-19. On the study more broadly: The cDNA or gDNA used as material had been derived from T cells, B-cell-depleted T cells, or PBMCs.

Germline V CDR1 and CDR2: MDHEN, SYDVKM. V was cut by 3 bases and J by 7 bases, with 10 bases left in between. CDR3 length equals 14 residues. Method: immunoSEQ multiplex PCR; TCRdb's copy keeps in-frame clones and lacks some. Found here are 150,000 to 200,000 clones, around 81% of them singletons; the top ten hold 11%. The source is a man aged 55 to 70 with active or convalescent COVID-19. The sequenced sample consisted of peripheral blood. The chain is built from TRBV28 and TRBJ1-6, with a possible D match to TRBD1 (5 bases). The CDR3 protein is CASSLGQDNSPLHF. For the CDR3, the DNA is TGTGCCAGCAGTTTGGGGCAGGACAATTCACCCCTCCACTTT.